The 7 T cell receptor beta chains below all came from one sample that was sequenced in a study of CXCR3-negative and CXCR3-positive naive CD8 T cells. Overall study findings and caveats: Naive cells positive for CXCR3 carried more hydrophobic TRB CDR3s than CXCR3-negative ones.

Which antigens these TCRs recognize remains unknown. TRB cDNA was prepared as libraries by UMI-labeled 5' RACE. TCRdb reprocessed the 5' RACE reads and reports one entry per CDR3 protein, with no DNA. Recorded for this sample: about 5,800 distinct CDR3 sequences. The sequenced sample consisted of naive CXCR3+ CD8+ T cells from blood. Indicated subset: CD45RO-CCR7+CD27+CD95- naive CD8+ T cells expressing CXCR3 (TNR3+). The receptor set was obtained from a human donor in good health. Some clones in this sample may be carry-over from other donors' samples.

This chain connects TRBV20-1 to TRBJ2-7; without DNA, the TCRdb call of TRBD2 cannot be checked. Per the germline V gene, CDR1 is DFQATT and CDR2 is SNEGSKA (reference sequence). The CDR3 is made up of 14 amino acids. The CDR3 loop reads CSALRPLSSYEQYF.

This chain joins TRBV29-1 and TRBJ2-1. The CDR3 runs to 13 residues. Germline CDR1 reads SQVTM; CDR2 reads ANQGSEA. CDR3 loop: CSVAGGSYNEQFF.

J is TRBJ2-3 and V is TRBV28; TCRdb reports TRBD1, a call that lacks DNA to check it against. This CDR3 has 15 residues. The V gene's germline CDR1 is MDHEN and CDR2 SYDVKM. CDR3 region: CASRPYGGLADTQYF.

This chain uses TRBV7-9 with TRBJ1-5; TCRdb's D call of TRBD1 is untestable without DNA. Germline CDR1 reads SEHNR; CDR2 reads FQNEAQ (reference sequence). This CDR3 is 13 amino acids long. This chain's CDR3 is CASGTESNQPQHF.

This clonotype registers medium-sized by frequency. J is TRBJ1-6 and V is TRBV6-5; TCRdb's assignment of TRBD1 cannot be checked, as there is no DNA. Germline CDR1 is MNHEY and CDR2 is SVGAGI. This CDR3 region has 15 residues. CDR3 sequence: CASSYREGGTSPLHF.

By frequency, this clonotype registers large. The chain is built from TRBV4-2 and TRBJ2-4; TCRdb outputs TRBD2, but without DNA this stays unchecked. CDR3 length: 20 residues. From germline, CDR1 is LGHNA and CDR2 YNFKEQ. CDR3 sequence reads: CASSQDSGTSANLAKNIQYF.

The rearrangement links TRBV27 to TRBJ2-7. Germline assignment: CDR1 MNHEY and CDR2 SMNVEV (reference sequence). The CDR3 is made up of 14 amino acids. The CDR3 sequence is CASSLRGRPYEQYF.